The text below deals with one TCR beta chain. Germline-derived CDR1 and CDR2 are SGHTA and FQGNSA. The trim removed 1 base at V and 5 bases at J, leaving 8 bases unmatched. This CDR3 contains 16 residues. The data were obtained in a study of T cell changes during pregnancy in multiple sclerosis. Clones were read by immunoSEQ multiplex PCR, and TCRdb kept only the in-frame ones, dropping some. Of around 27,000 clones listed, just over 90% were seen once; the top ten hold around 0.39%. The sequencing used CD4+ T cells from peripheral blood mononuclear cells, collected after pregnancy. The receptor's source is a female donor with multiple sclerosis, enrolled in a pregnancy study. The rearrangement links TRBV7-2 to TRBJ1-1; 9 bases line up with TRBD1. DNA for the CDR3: TGTGCCAGCAGCTTAGGGGGACCGGGACAGGGTACTGAAGCTTTCTTT. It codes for CASSLGGPGQGTEAFF.